The rows below give T cell receptor beta chains drawn from one sample of a study of radiation and T cells in renal cell carcinoma. Sequencing was performed with immunoSEQ multiplex PCR; in TCRdb, only in-frame clones are kept and a portion is missing. The table includes tens of thousands of clones, 80% to 90% detected once. Sequences were derived from blood, sampled from a patient whose treatment included radiotherapy and nephrectomy. The receptors stem from a woman aged 45-65 years with renal cell carcinoma. CDR3s include the opening cysteine and the closing phenylalanine or tryptophan. Fields, in order: CDR3 length, D gene, J gene, V gene, clone size, CDR3 protein, CDR3 DNA. A D gene is named only where the DNA matches it firmly. Clone size appears in some rows only: once, few, many, or a class for an expanded clone.

>14|-|TRBJ2-4|TRBV7-9|-
CASSLDIRRNIQYF
TGTGCCAGCAGCCTAGACATTCGACGAAACATTCAGTACTTC
>13|-|TRBJ1-2|TRBV5-5|once
CASSLGGKVDYTF
TGTGCCAGCAGCTTGGGAGGGAAGGTCGACTACACCTTC
>15|TRBD2|TRBJ2-3|TRBV7-9|-
CASSFAGGSTDTQYF
TGTGCCAGCAGCTTTGCGGGGGGGTCCACAGATACGCAGTATTTT
>12|-|TRBJ1-1|TRBV7-6|-
CASSLSKDEAFF
TGTGCCAGCAGCCTATCAAAAGACGAAGCTTTCTTT
>13|-|TRBJ2-3|TRBV5-4|-
CASTQGNTDTQYF
TGTGCCAGCACCCAGGGTAACACAGATACGCAGTATTTT
>14|-|TRBJ2-7|TRBV19|-
CASSISRPPYEQYF
TGTGCCAGTAGTATAAGCAGACCCCCCTACGAGCAGTACTTC
>13|-|TRBJ2-7|TRBV28|-
CASSRDASGEQYF
TGTGCCAGCAGCCGGGACGCCTCGGGGGAGCAGTACTTC
>12|-|TRBJ1-2|TRBV30|-
CAWSITSVGYTF
TGTGCCTGGTCAATAACCTCCGTTGGCTACACCTTC
>15|-|TRBJ2-5|TRBV7-2|-
CASSLSAGDQETQYF
TGTGCCAGCAGCTTATCGGCGGGCGACCAAGAGACCCAGTACTTC
>15|TRBD1|TRBJ1-4|TRBV19|-
CASSPRQGTNEKLFF
TGTGCCAGTAGCCCCCGACAGGGAACTAATGAAAAACTGTTTTTT
>13|-|TRBJ1-1|TRBV9|-
CASSGGQSTEAFF
TGTGCCAGCAGCGGTGGACAGAGCACTGAAGCTTTCTTT
>14|-|TRBJ1-2|TRBV6-5|-
CASSGRDKGYGYTF
TGTGCCAGCAGTGGCCGGGACAAGGGGTATGGCTACACCTTC
>13|-|TRBJ2-5|TRBV29-1|-
CSAQRWGGETQYF
TGCAGCGCTCAACGGTGGGGTGGAGAGACCCAGTACTTC
>14|TRBD1|TRBJ2-7|TRBV5-6|once
CASSSGQGANEQYF
TGTGCCAGCAGCTCGGGACAGGGAGCAAACGAGCAGTACTTC
>16|TRBD2|TRBJ2-5|TRBV7-2|-
CASSLSLAGGEETQYF
TGTGCCAGCAGCTTATCCTTAGCGGGGGGCGAGGAGACCCAGTACTTC
>15|TRBD1|TRBJ2-3|TRBV27|once
CASTRSGQGIDTQYF
TGTGCCAGTACAAGATCGGGACAGGGTATAGATACGCAGTATTTT
>15|TRBD2|TRBJ2-7|TRBV28|-
CASSKWGGIDYEQYF
TGTGCCAGCAGTAAATGGGGGGGGATAGACTACGAGCAGTACTTC
>14|-|TRBJ2-7|TRBV5-1|few
CASSLNIDRYEQYF
TGCGCCAGCAGCTTGAACATTGATCGCTACGAGCAGTACTTC
>15|-|TRBJ1-6|TRBV30|few
CAWSVLGQGQSPLHF
TGTGCCTGGAGTGTACTCGGGCAGGGGCAGTCACCCCTCCACTTT
>14|-|TRBJ2-5|TRBV9|-
CASSVGPDQETQYF
TGTGCCAGCAGCGTAGGACCGGATCAAGAGACCCAGTACTTC
>12|-|TRBJ1-1|TRBV6-5|-
CASRGPTVEAFF
TGTGCCAGCAGGGGACCGACAGTAGAAGCTTTCTTT
>17|TRBD2|TRBJ2-1|TRBV14|-
CASSPRGKRGGFREQFF
TGTGCCAGCAGCCCCCGGGGTAAGCGGGGGGGCTTTCGTGAGCAGTTCTTC
>14|-|TRBJ1-1|TRBV11-2|-
CASSLDSGNTEAFF
TGTGCCAGCAGCTTAGACTCAGGGAACACTGAAGCTTTCTTT
>15|-|TRBJ1-5|TRBV5-1|-
CASSLDGDSNQPQHF
TGCGCCAGCAGCTTGGACGGAGATAGCAATCAGCCCCAGCATTTT
>14|-|TRBJ1-2|TRBV28|-
CASTPEGENYGYTF
TGTGCCAGCACCCCGGAAGGGGAGAACTATGGCTACACCTTC
>13|-|TRBJ2-2|TRBV29-1|-
CSVERGATGELFF
TGCAGCGTTGAAAGAGGGGCCACCGGGGAGCTGTTTTTT
>14|-|TRBJ1-2|TRBV11-2|-
CASSTGRDGNGYTF
TGTGCCAGCAGCACCGGGAGGGATGGTAATGGCTACACCTTC
>10|-|TRBJ2-7|TRBV2|once
CASAGLEQYF
TGTGCCAGCGCCGGTCTCGAGCAGTACTTC
>17|TRBD2|TRBJ2-5|TRBV7-2|-
CASSATSGVILVETQYF
TGTGCCAGCAGCGCGACTAGCGGGGTTATATTGGTAGAGACCCAGTACTTC
>14|-|TRBJ1-3|TRBV9|few
CASGGSNSGNTIYF
TGTGCCAGCGGAGGTTCAAACTCTGGAAACACCATATATTTT
>15|-|TRBJ2-2|TRBV12-2|-
CASRLSPSRSGELFF
TGTGCAAGTCGCTTAAGCCCCTCGAGGTCCGGGGAGCTGTTTTTT
>15|TRBD2|TRBJ2-5|TRBV5-4|-
CASSSASGGQETQYF
TGTGCCAGCAGCTCGGCTAGCGGGGGCCAAGAGACCCAGTACTTC